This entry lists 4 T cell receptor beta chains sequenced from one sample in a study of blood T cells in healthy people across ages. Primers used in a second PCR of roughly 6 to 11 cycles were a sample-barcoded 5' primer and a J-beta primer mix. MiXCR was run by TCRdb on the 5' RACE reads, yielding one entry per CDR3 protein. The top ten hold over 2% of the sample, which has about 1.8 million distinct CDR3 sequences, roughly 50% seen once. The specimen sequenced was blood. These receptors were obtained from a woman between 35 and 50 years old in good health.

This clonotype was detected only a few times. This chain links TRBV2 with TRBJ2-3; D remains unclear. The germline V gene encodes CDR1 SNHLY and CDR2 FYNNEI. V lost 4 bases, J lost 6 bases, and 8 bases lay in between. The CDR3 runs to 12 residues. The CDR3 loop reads CASSGILDTQYF. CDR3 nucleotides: TGTGCCAGCAGTGGAATTTTGGATACGCAGTATTTT.

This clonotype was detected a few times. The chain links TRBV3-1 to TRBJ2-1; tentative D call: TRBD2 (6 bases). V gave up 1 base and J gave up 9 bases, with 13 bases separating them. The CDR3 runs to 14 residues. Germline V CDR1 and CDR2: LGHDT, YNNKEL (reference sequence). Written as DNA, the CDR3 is TGTGCCAGCAGCCAAGTTCCTAGCGTCGGTGAGCAGTTCTTC. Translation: CASSQVPSVGEQFF.

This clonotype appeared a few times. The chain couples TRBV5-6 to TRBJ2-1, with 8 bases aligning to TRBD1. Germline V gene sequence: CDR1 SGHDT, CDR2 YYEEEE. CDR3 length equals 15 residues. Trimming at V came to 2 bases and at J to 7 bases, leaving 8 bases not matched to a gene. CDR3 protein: CASSLAGGRVNEQFF. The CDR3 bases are TGTGCCAGCAGCTTAGCAGGGGGCCGGGTAAATGAGCAGTTCTTC.

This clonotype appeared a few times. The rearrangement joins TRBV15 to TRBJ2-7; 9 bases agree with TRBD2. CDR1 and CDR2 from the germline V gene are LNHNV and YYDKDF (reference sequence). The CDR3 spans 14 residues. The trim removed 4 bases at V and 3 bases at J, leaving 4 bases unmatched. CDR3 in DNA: TGTGCCACCAGCACCCCAGCGGGGGGCTACGAGCAGTACTTC. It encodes CATSTPAGGYEQYF.